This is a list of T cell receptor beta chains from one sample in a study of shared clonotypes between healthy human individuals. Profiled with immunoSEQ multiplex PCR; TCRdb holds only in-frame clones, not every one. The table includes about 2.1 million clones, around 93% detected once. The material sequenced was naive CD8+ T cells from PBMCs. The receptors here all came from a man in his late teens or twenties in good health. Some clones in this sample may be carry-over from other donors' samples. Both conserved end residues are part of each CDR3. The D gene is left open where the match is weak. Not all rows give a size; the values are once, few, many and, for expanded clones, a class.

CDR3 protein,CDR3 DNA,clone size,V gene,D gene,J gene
CASSLRGGSNTGELFF,TGTGCCAGCAGCTTACGAGGGGGATCGAACACCGGGGAGCTGTTTTTT,NA,TRBV7-8,NA,TRBJ2-2
CASSPRGAPNTEAFF,TGTGCCAGCAGCCCTAGGGGGGCGCCGAACACTGAAGCTTTCTTT,NA,TRBV7-9,NA,TRBJ1-1
CASSSTGMAYEQYF,TGCGCCAGCAGCAGTACAGGGATGGCCTACGAGCAGTACTTC,once,TRBV5-1,NA,TRBJ2-7
CASSWMNTEAFF,TGTGCCAGTAGCTGGATGAACACTGAAGCTTTCTTT,few,TRBV19,NA,TRBJ1-1
CASSAPPGGFALFNYGYTF,TGTGCCAGCAGCGCTCCCCCGGGGGGATTTGCCCTTTTTAACTATGGCTACACCTTC,once,TRBV5-6,NA,TRBJ1-2
CASSPHPNLNTEAFF,TGTGCCAGCTCACCACATCCAAACTTGAACACTGAAGCTTTCTTT,few,TRBV18,NA,TRBJ1-1
CASSESIFGLNTEAFF,TGCGCCAGCAGTGAGTCGATTTTCGGCTTGAACACTGAAGCTTTCTTT,NA,TRBV10-2,NA,TRBJ1-1
CSVALSEQPFPGYTF,TGCAGCGTCGCCCTCTCGGAACAGCCCTTTCCGGGCTACACCTTC,NA,TRBV29-1,NA,TRBJ1-2
CSVGGHLSPGASDTQYF,TGCAGCGTTGGCGGACACCTCAGCCCGGGGGCATCGGATACGCAGTATTTT,NA,TRBV29-1,NA,TRBJ2-3
CSVVGSPNGNIQYF,TGCAGCGTTGTAGGGAGCCCGAATGGGAACATTCAGTACTTC,NA,TRBV29-1,NA,TRBJ2-4
CASSLGRGTASNEQFF,TGCGCCAGCAGCTTGGGCAGGGGGACAGCGTCCAATGAGCAGTTCTTC,NA,TRBV5-1,TRBD1,TRBJ2-1
CASSPTVDSGGNEQFF,TGTGCCAGCAGCCCTACGGTCGATAGCGGGGGCAATGAGCAGTTCTTC,NA,TRBV7-6,TRBD2,TRBJ2-1
CASSRGYEQYF,TGTGCCAGCAGCCGGGGCTACGAGCAGTACTTC,NA,TRBV28,NA,TRBJ2-7
CASSSIAGAGYNEQFF,TGCGCCAGCAGCTCGATAGCGGGAGCGGGCTACAATGAGCAGTTCTTC,NA,TRBV5-1,TRBD2,TRBJ2-1
CASSSYLTGELFF,TGTGCCAGCAGTTCTTACCTAACCGGGGAGCTGTTTTTT,NA,TRBV6-6,NA,TRBJ2-2
CASSWGDRDYNEQFF,TGTGCCAGCAGCTGGGGGGACAGGGACTACAATGAGCAGTTCTTC,NA,TRBV7-9,TRBD1,TRBJ2-1
CASRSDSHYGYTF,TGTGCCAGCAGATCGGACAGTCACTATGGCTACACCTTC,NA,TRBV7-9,NA,TRBJ1-2
CASSSETGELFF,TGTGCCAGCAGCTCCGAAACCGGGGAGCTGTTTTTT,NA,TRBV13,NA,TRBJ2-2
CASSYPGPAGSYNEQFF,TGTGCCAGCAGTTACCCGGGCCCAGCGGGCTCCTACAATGAGCAGTTCTTC,NA,TRBV6-7,NA,TRBJ2-1
CASSLPQTGLLSRNTIYF,TGTGCCAGCAGCCTACCTCAGACAGGGTTGTTGTCCCGAAACACCATATATTTT,NA,TRBV7-9,TRBD1,TRBJ1-3
CASSLLISGANVLTF,TGTGCCAGCAGCTTATTGATTTCTGGGGCCAACGTCCTGACTTTC,NA,TRBV7-6,NA,TRBJ2-6
CASSSVGTGVETQYF,TGTGCCAGCAGTTCGGTCGGGACAGGGGTAGAGACCCAGTACTTC,NA,TRBV27,TRBD1,TRBJ2-5